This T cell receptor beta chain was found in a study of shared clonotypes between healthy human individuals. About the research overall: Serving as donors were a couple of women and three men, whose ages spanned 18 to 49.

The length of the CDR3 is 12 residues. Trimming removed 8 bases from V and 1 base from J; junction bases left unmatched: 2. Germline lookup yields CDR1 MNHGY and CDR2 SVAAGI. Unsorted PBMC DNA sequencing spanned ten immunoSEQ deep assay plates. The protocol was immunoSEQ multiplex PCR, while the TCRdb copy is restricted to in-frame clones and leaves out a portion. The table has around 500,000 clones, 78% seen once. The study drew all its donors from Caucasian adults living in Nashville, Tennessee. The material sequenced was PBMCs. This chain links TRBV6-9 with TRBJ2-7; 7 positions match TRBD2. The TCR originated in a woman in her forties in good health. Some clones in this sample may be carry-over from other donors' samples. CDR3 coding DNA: TGTGCCAGCGTCGGGGGGTCCTACGAGCAGTACTTC. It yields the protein CASVGGSYEQYF.